The 7 T cell receptor beta chains presented below share a single source sample, sequenced in a study of T-cell memory formation after mild COVID-19. A single record per CDR3 protein comes from TCRdb applying MiXCR to the 5' RACE reads. The repertoire holds 340,000 or so distinct CDR3 sequences, with 10% to 15% as singletons. The sequencing input was PBMCs or a T cell subset sorted from them (not recorded which). The receptor set was obtained from a man between 18 and 29 years old who had mild COVID-19 (a few samples of this study predate the infection). Cell type and time point are not known.

The sample holds a few counts of this clonotype. The chain recombines TRBV12-3 or TRBV12-4 with TRBJ1-2; D unresolved. The V and J ends lost 2 bases and 2 bases respectively, with 9 bases between them. The CDR3 runs 14 residues. CDR3 residues: CASSLLSGNYGYTF. CDR3 DNA: TGTGCCAGCAGTTTACTCTCGGGGAACTATGGCTACACCTTC.

V and J are TRBV12-3 or TRBV12-4 and TRBJ2-1; TRBD2 agrees at 14 bases. Unmatched junction bases numbered 2, after V lost 6 bases and J lost 7 bases. The CDR3 covers 14 residues. The CDR3 DNA reads as TGTGCCAGCAGATGGACTAGCGGGGGGAATGAGCAGTTCTTC. Residues: CASRWTSGGNEQFF.

This clonotype has only a few counts. The chain has TRBV2 and TRBJ2-2; D is unresolved. From germline, CDR1 is SNHLY and CDR2 FYNNEI. Trimming left V 6 bases short and J 6 bases short, with 5 bases between. The CDR3 covers 11 residues. The CDR3: CASRAPGELFF. The CDR3 region has the DNA TGTGCCAGCAGAGCGCCCGGGGAGCTGTTTTTT.

This clonotype was observed a handful of times. V gene TRBV20-1 combines with J gene TRBJ2-7; D is ambiguous. CDR3 length equals 13 residues. Trimming took 2 bases from V and 2 from J, leaving 10 bases between them. In germline, CDR1 is DFQATT, CDR2 SNEGSKA (reference sequence). Written as DNA, the CDR3 is TGCAGTGCTAGACGTAAGCATACCTACGAGCAGTACTTC. Translation gives CSARRKHTYEQYF.

This clonotype was observed a handful of times. The gene calls are TRBV24-1 and TRBJ2-7; no firm D call. The CDR3 is made up of 14 amino acids. Germline CDR1 and CDR2: KGHDR and SFDVKD. V dropped 5 bases and J dropped 9 bases, with 19 bases sitting between them. CDR3 protein: CATSGPLHARWQYF. As DNA, the CDR3 is TGTGCCACCAGTGGACCACTCCATGCTCGATGGCAGTACTTC.

The chain is built from TRBV4-1 and TRBJ2-1; D assignment may be TRBD1 or TRBD2 (6 bases each). Germline loops: CDR1 MGHRA, CDR2 YSYEKL. This CDR3 contains 18 residues. With 5 bases removed from V and 0 bases from J, the gap between germline ends came to 20 bases. CDR3 residues: CASSLTPRGGDSYNEQFF. The DNA of the CDR3 is TGCGCCAGCAGCTTAACCCCCAGGGGAGGAGACTCCTACAATGAGCAGTTCTTC.

This clonotype has a handful of counts. V gene TRBV5-1 combines with J gene TRBJ1-1, with TRBD1 matching over 7 bases. Germline V gene lookup returns CDR1 SGHRS and CDR2 YFSETQ. There are 13 residues in the CDR3. V lost 5 bases and J lost 5; bases outside the gene matches: 6. Here the CDR3 DNA reads TGCGCCAGCAGTTTCCAGGGGGTGACTGAAGCTTTCTTT. It yields the protein CASSFQGVTEAFF.